This T cell receptor (beta chain) came from a study of blood T cell repertoires in COVID-19. Across the study: Samples of COVID-19 (acute and convalescent) were obtained from the United States, Italy and Spain. Sources were T cells, B-cell-depleted T cells, or PBMCs; the material itself was cDNA or gDNA.

Original methodology: Quantification of nucleated cells was approximated via reference gene primer amplification. Method: immunoSEQ multiplex PCR; TCRdb's copy keeps in-frame clones and lacks some. That table gives V, J and clone size, and the DNA gave D and trimming. The sample has more than 50,000 clones, roughly 80% seen once; the top ten hold around 12%. Trimming at V came to 4 bases and at J to 10 bases, leaving 4 bases not matched to a gene. The CDR3 consists of 13 residues. The sequence came from a human donor in a cohort sampled during active COVID-19. The sequenced material came from peripheral blood. This chain joins TRBV12-3 or TRBV12-4 and TRBJ1-6; TRBD1 matches at 7 bases. CDR3 residues: CASSSTGESPLHF. The CDR3 bases are TGTGCCAGCAGTTCCACAGGGGAATCACCCCTCCACTTT.